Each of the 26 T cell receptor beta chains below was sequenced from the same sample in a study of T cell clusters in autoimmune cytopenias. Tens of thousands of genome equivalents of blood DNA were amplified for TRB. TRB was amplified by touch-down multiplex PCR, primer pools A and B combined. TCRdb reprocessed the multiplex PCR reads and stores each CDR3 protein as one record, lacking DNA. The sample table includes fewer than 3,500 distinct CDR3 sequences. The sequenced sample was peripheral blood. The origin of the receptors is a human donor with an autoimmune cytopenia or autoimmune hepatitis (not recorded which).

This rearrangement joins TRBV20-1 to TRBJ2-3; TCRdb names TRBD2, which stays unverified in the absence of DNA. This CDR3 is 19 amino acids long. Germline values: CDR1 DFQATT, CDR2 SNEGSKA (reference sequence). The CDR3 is CSARDPGLAGGSSTDTQYF.

This CDR3 reads CASSPASGGFDTQYF. The chain recombines TRBV4-2 with TRBJ2-3; TCRdb outputs TRBD2, but without DNA this stays unchecked. CDR1 LGHNA and CDR2 YNFKEQ come from the germline V gene. This CDR3 has 15 residues.

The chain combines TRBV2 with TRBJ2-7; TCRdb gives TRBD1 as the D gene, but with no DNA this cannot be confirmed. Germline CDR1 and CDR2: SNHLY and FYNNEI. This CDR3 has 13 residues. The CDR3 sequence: CASKIETVYEQYF.

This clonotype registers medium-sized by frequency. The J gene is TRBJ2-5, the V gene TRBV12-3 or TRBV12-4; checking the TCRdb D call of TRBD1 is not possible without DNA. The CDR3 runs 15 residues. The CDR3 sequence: CASNRRDGGRETQYF.

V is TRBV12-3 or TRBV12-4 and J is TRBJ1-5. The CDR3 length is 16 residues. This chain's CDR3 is CASSGDRPSFGQPQHF.

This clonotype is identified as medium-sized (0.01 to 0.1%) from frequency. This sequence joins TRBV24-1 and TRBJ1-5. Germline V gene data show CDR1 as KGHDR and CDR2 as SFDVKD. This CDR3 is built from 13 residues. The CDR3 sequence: CATALREGQPQHF.

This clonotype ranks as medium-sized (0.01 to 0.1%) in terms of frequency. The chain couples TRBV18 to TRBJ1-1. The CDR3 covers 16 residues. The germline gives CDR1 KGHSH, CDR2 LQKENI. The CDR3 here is CASSPQYDSLNTEAFF.

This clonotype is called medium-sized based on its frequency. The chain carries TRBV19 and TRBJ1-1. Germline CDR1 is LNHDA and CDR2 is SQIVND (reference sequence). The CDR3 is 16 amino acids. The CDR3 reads CASMEIRGTSPAEAFF.

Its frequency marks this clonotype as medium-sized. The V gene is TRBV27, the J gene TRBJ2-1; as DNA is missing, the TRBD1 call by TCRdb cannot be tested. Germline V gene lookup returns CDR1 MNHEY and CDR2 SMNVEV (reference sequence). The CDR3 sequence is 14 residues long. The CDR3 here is CASSLWGAYNEQFF.

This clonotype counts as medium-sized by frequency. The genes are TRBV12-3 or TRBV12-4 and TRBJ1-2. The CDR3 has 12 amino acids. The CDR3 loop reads CASSFGSPGYTF.

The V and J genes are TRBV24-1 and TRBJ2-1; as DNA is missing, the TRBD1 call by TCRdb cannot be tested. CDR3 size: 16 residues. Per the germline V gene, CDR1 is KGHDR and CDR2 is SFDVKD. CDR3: CATSDRDRVGSNEQFF.

CDR3 loop: CSATGDENTGELFF. This rearrangement joins TRBV20-1 to TRBJ2-2; absent DNA, TCRdb's TRBD1 call cannot be checked. The CDR3 totals 14 residues. Germline V CDR1 and CDR2: DFQATT, SNEGSKA (reference sequence).

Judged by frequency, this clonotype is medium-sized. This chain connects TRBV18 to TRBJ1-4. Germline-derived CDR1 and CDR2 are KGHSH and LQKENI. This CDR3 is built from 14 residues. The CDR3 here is CASSRLPTNEKLFF.

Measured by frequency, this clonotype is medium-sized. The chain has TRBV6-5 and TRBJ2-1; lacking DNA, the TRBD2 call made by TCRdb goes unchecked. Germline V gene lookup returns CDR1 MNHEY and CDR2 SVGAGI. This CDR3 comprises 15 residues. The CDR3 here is CASSPPAAGVNEQFF.

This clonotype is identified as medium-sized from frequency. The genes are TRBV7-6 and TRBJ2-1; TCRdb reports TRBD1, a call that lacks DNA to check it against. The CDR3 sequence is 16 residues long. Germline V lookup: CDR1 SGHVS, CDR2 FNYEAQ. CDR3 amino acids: CASSLARGQYANEQFF. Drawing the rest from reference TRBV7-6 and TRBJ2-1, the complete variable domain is GAGVSQSPRYKVTKRGQDVALRCDPISGHVSLYWYRQALGQGPEFLTYFNYEAQQDKSGLPNDRFSAERPEGSISTLTIQRTEQRDSAMYRCASSLARGQYANEQFFGPGTRLTVL.

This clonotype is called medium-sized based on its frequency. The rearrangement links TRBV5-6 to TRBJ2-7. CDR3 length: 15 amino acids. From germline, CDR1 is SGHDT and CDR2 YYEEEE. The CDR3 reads CASSLMDRGSYEQYF.

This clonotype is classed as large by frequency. The CDR3 region is CASTPFGGNTGELFF. The gene calls are TRBV19 and TRBJ2-2; TCRdb gives TRBD1 as the D gene, but with no DNA this cannot be confirmed. This CDR3 region has 15 residues. Germline V gene lookup returns CDR1 LNHDA and CDR2 SQIVND (reference sequence).

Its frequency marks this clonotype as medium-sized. CDR3 region: CASSLWPGSSDEQFF. The chain is built from TRBV5-1 and TRBJ2-1; the TCRdb call, TRBD2, lacks DNA for checking. The germline V gene encodes CDR1 SGHRS and CDR2 YFSETQ. The CDR3 covers 15 residues. The full variable domain, completed using reference TRBV5-1 and TRBJ2-1, is KAGVTQTPRYLIKTRGQQVTLSCSPISGHRSVSWYQQTPGQGLQFLFEYFSETQRNKGNFPGRFSGRQFSNSRSEMNVSTLELGDSALYLCASSLWPGSSDEQFFGPGTRLTVL.

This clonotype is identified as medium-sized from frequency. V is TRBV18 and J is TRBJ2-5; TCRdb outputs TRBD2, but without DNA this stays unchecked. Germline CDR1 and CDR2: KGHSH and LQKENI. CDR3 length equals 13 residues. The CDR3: CASSLAITETQYF.

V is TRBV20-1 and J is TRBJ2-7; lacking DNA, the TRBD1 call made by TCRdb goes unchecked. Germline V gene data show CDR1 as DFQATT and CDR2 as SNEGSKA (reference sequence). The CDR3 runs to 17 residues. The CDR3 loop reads CSARFRGATDGAYEQYF.

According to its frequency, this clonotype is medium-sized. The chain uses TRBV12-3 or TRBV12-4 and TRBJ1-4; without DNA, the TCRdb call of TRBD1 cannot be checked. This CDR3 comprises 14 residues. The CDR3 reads CASSPGQGSEKLFF.

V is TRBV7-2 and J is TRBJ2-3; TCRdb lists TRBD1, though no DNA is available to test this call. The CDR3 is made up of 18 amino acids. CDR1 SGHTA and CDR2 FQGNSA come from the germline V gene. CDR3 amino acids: CASSFPRAGASHRMEQYF.

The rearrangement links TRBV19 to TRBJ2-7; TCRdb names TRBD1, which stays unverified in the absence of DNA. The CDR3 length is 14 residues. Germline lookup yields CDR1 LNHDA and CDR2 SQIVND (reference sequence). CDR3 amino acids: CASSISRGAYEQYF.

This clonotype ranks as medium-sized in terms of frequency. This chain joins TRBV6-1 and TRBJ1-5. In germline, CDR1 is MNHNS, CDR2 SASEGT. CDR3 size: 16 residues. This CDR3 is CASSEAFGPSNQPQHF.

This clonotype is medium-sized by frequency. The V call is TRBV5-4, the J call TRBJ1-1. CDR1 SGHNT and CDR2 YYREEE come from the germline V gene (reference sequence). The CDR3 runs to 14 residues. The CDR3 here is CASSHRDLNTEAFF.

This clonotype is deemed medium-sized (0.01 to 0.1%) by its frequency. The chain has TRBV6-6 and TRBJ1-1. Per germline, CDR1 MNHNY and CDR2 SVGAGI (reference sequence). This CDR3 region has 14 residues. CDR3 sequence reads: CASSSSREGTEAFF.